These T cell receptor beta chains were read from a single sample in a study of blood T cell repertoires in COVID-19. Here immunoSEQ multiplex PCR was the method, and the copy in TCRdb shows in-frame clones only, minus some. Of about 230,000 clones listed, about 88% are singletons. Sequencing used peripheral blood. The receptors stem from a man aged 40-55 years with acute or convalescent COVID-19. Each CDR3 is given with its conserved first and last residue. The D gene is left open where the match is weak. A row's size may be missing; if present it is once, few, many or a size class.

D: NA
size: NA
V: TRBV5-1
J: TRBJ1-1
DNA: TGCGCCAGCAGCTCGGACGGAGGGAGCACTGAAGCTTTCTTT
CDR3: CASSSDGGSTEAFF

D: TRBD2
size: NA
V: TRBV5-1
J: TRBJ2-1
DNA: TGCGCCAGCAGCCTACCCACAAGCGGGGGGGCTAGGGGTGAGCAGTTCTTC
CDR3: CASSLPTSGGARGEQFF

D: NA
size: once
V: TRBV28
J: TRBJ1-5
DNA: TGTGCCAGCGGGGGGGCGGGTTATCAGCCCCAGCATTTT
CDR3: CASGGAGYQPQHF

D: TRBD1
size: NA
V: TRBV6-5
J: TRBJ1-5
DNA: TGTGCCAGCCTTTCCCAGACAGGGAGCAATCAGCCCCAGCATTTT
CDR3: CASLSQTGSNQPQHF

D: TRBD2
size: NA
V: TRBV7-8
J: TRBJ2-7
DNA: TGTGCCAGCAGCTTAGTCGCGGGGGGGCATTCCTACGAGCAGTACTTC
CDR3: CASSLVAGGHSYEQYF

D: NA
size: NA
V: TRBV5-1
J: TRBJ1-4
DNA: TGCGCCAGCAGCTTGGCAATGGGCAGTGAAAAACTGTTTTTT
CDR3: CASSLAMGSEKLFF

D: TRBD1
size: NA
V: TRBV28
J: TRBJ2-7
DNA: TGTGCCAGCAGTGTACCGGGACAGGGTCAATACGAGCAGTACTTC
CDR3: CASSVPGQGQYEQYF

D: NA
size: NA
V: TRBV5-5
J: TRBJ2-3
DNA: TGTGCCAGCAGCTTACAGGGTGGCACAGATACGCAGTATTTT
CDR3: CASSLQGGTDTQYF

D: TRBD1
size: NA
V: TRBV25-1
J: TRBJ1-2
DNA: TGTGCCAGCAGTAGACAGGGGATCGATGGCTACACCTTC
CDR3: CASSRQGIDGYTF

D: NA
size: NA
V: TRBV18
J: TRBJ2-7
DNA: TGTGCCAGCTCACCCACAACCGGGGGAATGGGCCACGAGCAGTACTTC
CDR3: CASSPTTGGMGHEQYF

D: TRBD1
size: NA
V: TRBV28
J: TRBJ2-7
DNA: TGTGCCAGCAGTTTGGGACAGGGACCCTACGAGCAGTACTTC
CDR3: CASSLGQGPYEQYF

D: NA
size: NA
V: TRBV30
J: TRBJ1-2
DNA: TGTGCCTGGGGACCGGGACACCTTACCTATGGCTACACCTTC
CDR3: CAWGPGHLTYGYTF

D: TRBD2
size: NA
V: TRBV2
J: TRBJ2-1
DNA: TGTGCCAGCAGGGCGGAGCGGGGCCCCTCCGAGGGAACGTTCTTC
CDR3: CASRAERGPSEGTFF

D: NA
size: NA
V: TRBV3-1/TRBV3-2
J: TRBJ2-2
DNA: TGTGCCAGCAGCCTGGGGGGTCACACCGGGGAGCTGTTTTTT
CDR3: CASSLGGHTGELFF

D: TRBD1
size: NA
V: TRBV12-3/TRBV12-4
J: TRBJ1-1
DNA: TGTGCCAGCAGTTCGGGACAGGGGGCTGAAGCTTTCTTT
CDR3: CASSSGQGAEAFF

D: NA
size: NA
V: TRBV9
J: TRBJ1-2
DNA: TGTGCCAGCAGCGTAGAGCCCAGGGTTTCTGGCTACACCTTC
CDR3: CASSVEPRVSGYTF

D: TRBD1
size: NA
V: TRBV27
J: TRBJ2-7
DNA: TGTGCCAGCAGCCCACTTTCGACAGGGGGCGCGTACGAGCAGTACTTC
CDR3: CASSPLSTGGAYEQYF

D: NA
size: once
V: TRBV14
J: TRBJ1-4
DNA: TGTGCCAGCAGCCAAGAGGTCGGGTCGTCAGCTAATGAAAAACTGTTTTTT
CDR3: CASSQEVGSSANEKLFF

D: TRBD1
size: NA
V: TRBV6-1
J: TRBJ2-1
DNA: TGTGCCAGCAGTTCAACAGGGGGCCATGAGCAGTTCTTC
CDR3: CASSSTGGHEQFF

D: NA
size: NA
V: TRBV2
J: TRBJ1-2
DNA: TGTGCCAGCAGGGACAGCCTTTTTGGCTACACCTTC
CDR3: CASRDSLFGYTF

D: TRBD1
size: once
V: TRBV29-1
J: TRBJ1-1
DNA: TGCAGCGACCGGGATACGACAGGGGGGAAGCTTCGGGTCCGAGCTTTCTTT
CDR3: CSDRDTTGGKLRVRAFF

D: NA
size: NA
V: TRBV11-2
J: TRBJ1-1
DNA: TGTGCCAGCAGCTTAGCGTATACTGAAGCTTTCTTT
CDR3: CASSLAYTEAFF

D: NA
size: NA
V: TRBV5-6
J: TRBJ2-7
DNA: TGTGCCAGCAGGGATTGGGGGCGGTTCTCCTACGAGCAGTACTTC
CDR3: CASRDWGRFSYEQYF

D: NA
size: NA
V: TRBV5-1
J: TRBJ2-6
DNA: TGCGCCAGCAGCTTCGGGGGAGCCTGGAGCTCTGGGGCCAACGTCCTGACTTTC
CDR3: CASSFGGAWSSGANVLTF

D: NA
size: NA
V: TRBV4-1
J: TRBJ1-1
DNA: TGCGCCAGCAGCCAAGGACCCCTACAGGGAAACACTGAAGCTTTCTTT
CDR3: CASSQGPLQGNTEAFF

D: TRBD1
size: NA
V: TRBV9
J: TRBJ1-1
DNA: TGTGCCAGCAGCGTAGCAGGGACAGGCACTGAAGCTTTCTTT
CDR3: CASSVAGTGTEAFF

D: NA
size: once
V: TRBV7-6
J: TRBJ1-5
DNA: TGTGCCAGCAGCTCGGATCAGGGCCAGCCCCAGCATTTT
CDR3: CASSSDQGQPQHF

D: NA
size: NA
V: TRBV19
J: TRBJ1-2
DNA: TGTGCCAGTAGTACCCGGTTCTCGGGAGGCTACACCTTC
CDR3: CASSTRFSGGYTF

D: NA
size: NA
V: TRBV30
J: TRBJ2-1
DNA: TGTGCCTGGACACGGAGGGATGAGCAGTTCTTC
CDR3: CAWTRRDEQFF

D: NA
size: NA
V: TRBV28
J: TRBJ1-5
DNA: TGTGCCAGCAGTTTACAGGGCTTGGGCCATAGCAATCAGCCCCAGCATTTT
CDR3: CASSLQGLGHSNQPQHF